This entry lists 5 T cell receptor beta chains sequenced from one sample in a study of OX40 agonist ivuxolimab in advanced cancers. TCRdb keeps only in-frame clones here, not all; method: immunoSEQ multiplex PCR. Among around 97,000 clones listed, less than 85% were seen once. The sample here was CD4+ or CD8+ T cells sorted from blood, taken in a trial of the OX40 agonist ivuxolimab. The receptor source for this set is an adult with an advanced solid tumor such as melanoma, head and neck, liver or kidney cancer.

The V and J genes are TRBV7-8 and TRBJ1-6; D is possibly TRBD1 (5 bases). Trimming left V 6 bases short and J 6 bases short, with 9 bases between. The CDR3 is 13 amino acids. Per the germline V gene, CDR1 is SGHVS and CDR2 is FQNEAQ. The CDR3 bases are TGTGCCAGCAGACGAGACAGTAATTCACCCCTCCACTTT. Translation gives CASRRDSNSPLHF.

A single count supports this clone. This chain joins TRBV9 and TRBJ2-3, with 7 bases identical to TRBD2. Per the germline V gene, CDR1 is SGDLS and CDR2 is YYNGEE. V shed 6 bases and J 4 bases; nucleotides not matched to a gene: 14. The length of the CDR3 is 16 residues. The DNA for the CDR3 is TGTGCCAGCACCCCGGCGGGGAGGGCTTCTGCAGATACGCAGTATTTT. This sequence encodes CASTPAGRASADTQYF.

The chain is built from TRBV5-1 and TRBJ1-5; TRBD1 is a possible D gene (5 bases). Trimming removed 2 bases from V and 6 bases from J, with 15 bases in between. The CDR3 is 15 amino acids. Germline loops: CDR1 SGHRS, CDR2 YFSETQ. In nucleotides, the CDR3 is TGCGCCAGCAGCTTACGGGGCGAAGGGAGTCAGCCCCAGCATTTT. Protein: CASSLRGEGSQPQHF.

The V call is TRBV19, the J call TRBJ1-5, with D perhaps TRBD1 (5 bases). Germline-derived CDR1 and CDR2 are LNHDA and SQIVND (reference sequence). V lost 2 bases to trimming and J lost 6 bases, with 11 bases between them. The CDR3 totals 14 residues. The DNA of the CDR3 is TGTGCCAGTAGTATACAGGGTTTTGGTCAGCCCCAGCATTTT. Residues: CASSIQGFGQPQHF. The full variable domain, completed using reference TRBV19 and TRBJ1-5, is DGGITQSPKYLFRKEGQNVTLSCEQNLNHDAMYWYRQDPGQGLRLIYYSQIVNDFQKGDIAEGYSVSREKKESFPLTVTSAQKNPTAFYLCASSIQGFGQPQHFGDGTRLSIL.

CDR3 bases: TGTGCCAGCAGCCCCGGGGGCGGACATGAGCAGTTCTTC. It is translated as CASSPGGGHEQFF. The V call is TRBV7-9, the J call TRBJ2-1; the D call may be TRBD1 or TRBD2 (6 bases each). The CDR3 consists of 13 residues. The germline V gene has CDR1 SEHNR and CDR2 FQNEAQ (reference sequence). With 5 bases removed from V and 8 bases from J, the gap between germline ends came to 13 bases.